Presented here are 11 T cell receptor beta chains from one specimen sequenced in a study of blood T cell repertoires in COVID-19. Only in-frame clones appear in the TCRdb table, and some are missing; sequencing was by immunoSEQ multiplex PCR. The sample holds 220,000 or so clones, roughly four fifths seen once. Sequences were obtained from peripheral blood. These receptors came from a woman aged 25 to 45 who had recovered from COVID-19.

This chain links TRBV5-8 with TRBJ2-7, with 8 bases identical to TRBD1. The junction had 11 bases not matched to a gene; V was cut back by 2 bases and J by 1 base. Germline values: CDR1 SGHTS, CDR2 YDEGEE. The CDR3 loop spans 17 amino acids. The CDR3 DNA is TGTGCCAGCAGCTTCCCGGACAGGGCAATGAGATCCTACGAGCAGTACTTC. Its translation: CASSFPDRAMRSYEQYF.

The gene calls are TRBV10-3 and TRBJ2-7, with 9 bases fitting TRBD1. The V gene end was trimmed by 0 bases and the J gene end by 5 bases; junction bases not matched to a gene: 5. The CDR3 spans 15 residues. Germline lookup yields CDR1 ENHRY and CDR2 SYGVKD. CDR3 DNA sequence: TGTGCCATCAGTGAGTCGGAGGACAGGGGTCACGAGCAGTACTTC. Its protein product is CAISESEDRGHEQYF.

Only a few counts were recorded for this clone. The CDR3 here is CAWTIQGANYGYTF. The CDR3 nucleotides are TGTGCCTGGACCATACAGGGGGCGAACTATGGCTACACCTTC. V is TRBV30 and J is TRBJ1-2; 9 positions agree with TRBD1. The germline V gene has CDR1 GTSNPN and CDR2 SVGIG (reference sequence). V was clipped by 4 bases and J by 2 bases; unmatched bases: 5. CDR3 length: 14 amino acids.

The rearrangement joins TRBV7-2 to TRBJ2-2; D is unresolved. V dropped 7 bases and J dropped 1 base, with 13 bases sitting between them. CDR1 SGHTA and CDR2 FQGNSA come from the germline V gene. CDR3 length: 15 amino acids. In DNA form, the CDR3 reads TGTGCCAGCACCTATGAAGCCTGGAACACCGGGGAGCTGTTTTTT. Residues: CASTYEAWNTGELFF.

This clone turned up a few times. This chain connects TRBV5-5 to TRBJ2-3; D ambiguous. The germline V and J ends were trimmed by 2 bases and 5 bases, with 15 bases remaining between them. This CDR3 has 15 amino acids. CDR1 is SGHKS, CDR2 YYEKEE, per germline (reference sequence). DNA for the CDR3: TGTGCCAGCAGCTTCTTCGTCTTTCCCCTAGATACGCAGTATTTT. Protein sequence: CASSFFVFPLDTQYF.

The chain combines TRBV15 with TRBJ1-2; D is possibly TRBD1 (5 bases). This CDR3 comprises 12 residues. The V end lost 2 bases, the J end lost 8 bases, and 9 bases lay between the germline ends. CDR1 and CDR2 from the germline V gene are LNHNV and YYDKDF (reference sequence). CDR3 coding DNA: TGTGCCACCAGCAGAAGTAAGGGGGGCTACACCTTC. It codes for CATSRSKGGYTF.

Here the CDR3 reads CATSDFSGSWNEQFF. CDR3 DNA sequence: TGTGCCACCAGTGATTTTAGCGGGAGTTGGAATGAGCAGTTCTTC. V usage is TRBV24-1 and J usage is TRBJ2-1; TRBD2 agrees at 9 bases. The ends lost 1 base at V and 7 bases at J; junction bases unmatched: 4. Germline CDR1 reads KGHDR; CDR2 reads SFDVKD. The CDR3 totals 15 residues.

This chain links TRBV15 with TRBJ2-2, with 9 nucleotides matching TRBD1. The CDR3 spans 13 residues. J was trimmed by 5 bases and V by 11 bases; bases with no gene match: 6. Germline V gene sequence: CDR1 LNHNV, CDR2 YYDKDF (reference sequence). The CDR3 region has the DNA TGTGCCCTGGGGACAGGGCGGACCGGGGAGCTGTTTTTT. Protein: CALGTGRTGELFF.

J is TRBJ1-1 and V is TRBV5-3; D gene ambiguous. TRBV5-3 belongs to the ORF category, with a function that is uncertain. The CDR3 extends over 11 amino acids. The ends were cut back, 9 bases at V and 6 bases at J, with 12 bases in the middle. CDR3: CAKESNPEAFF. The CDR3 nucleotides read TGTGCCAAAGAATCTAATCCTGAAGCTTTCTTT.

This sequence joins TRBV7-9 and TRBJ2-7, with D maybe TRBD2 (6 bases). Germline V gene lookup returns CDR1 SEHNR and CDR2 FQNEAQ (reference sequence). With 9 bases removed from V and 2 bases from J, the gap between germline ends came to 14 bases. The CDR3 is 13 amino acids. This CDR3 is CASAGTLAYEQYF. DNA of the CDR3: TGTGCCAGTGCCGGGACTTTGGCCTACGAGCAGTACTTC.

The CDR3 DNA follows: TGTGCCATCAGTGACCATAACAACCAGGGGGGCAATCAGCCCCAGCATTTT. Translated: CAISDHNNQGGNQPQHF. The chain recombines TRBV10-3 with TRBJ1-5, with 7 bases aligning to TRBD1. J lost 2 bases, V lost 3 bases, and 10 bases had no gene match. CDR3 size: 17 residues. CDR1 and CDR2 from the germline V gene are ENHRY and SYGVKD.